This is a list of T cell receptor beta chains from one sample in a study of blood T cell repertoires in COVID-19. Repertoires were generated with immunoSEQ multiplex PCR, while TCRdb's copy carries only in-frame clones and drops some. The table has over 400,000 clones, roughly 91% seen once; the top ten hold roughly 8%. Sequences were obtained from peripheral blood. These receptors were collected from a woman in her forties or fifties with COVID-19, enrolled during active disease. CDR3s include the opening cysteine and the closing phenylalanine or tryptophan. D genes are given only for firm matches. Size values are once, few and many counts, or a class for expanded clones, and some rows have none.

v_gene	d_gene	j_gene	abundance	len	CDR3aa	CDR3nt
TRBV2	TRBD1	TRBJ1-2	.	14	CASSEGQGTTGYTF	TGTGCCAGCAGTGAAGGACAGGGGACAACTGGCTACACCTTC
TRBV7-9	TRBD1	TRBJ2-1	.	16	CASSLRTGVTYNEQFF	TGTGCCAGCAGCTTAAGGACAGGGGTAACCTACAATGAGCAGTTCTTC
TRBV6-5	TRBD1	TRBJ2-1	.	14	CASSYSGTDNEQFF	TGTGCCAGCAGTTACTCCGGGACAGACAATGAGCAGTTCTTC
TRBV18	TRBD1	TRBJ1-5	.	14	CASSPGQSNQPQHF	TGTGCCAGCTCACCGGGACAGAGCAATCAGCCCCAGCATTTT
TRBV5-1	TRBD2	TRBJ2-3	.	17	CASSIGTSGARTDTQYF	TGCGCCAGCAGCATCGGGACTAGCGGGGCGCGCACAGATACGCAGTATTTT
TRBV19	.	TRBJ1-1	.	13	CAVIREGNTEAFF	TGTGCCGTTATTAGGGAGGGGAACACTGAAGCTTTCTTT
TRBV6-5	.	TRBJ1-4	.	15	CASSPTQGINEKLFF	TGTGCCAGCAGTCCAACACAGGGCATCAATGAAAAACTGTTTTTT
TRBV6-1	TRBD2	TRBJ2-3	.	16	CASSVRLAGSPDTQYF	TGTGCCAGCAGTGTAAGGCTAGCGGGATCTCCCGATACGCAGTATTTT
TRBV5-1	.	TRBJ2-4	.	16	CASSLAGPEAKNIQYF	TGCGCCAGCAGCTTGGCTGGCCCGGAGGCCAAAAACATTCAGTACTTC
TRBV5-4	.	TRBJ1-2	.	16	CASSLEFRVSNYGYTF	TGTGCCAGCAGCTTGGAATTCAGGGTGTCTAACTATGGCTACACCTTC
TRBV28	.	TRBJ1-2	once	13	CASSLGGAPTYTF	TGTGCCAGCAGTTTAGGAGGGGCCCCAACTTACACCTTC
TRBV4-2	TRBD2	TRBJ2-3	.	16	CASSPRGTSGSDTQYF	TGTGCCAGCAGCCCCCGAGGGACTAGCGGGTCAGATACGCAGTATTTT
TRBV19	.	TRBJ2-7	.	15	CASSIGEQGRDEQYF	TGTGCCAGTAGTATAGGCGAACAGGGTCGCGACGAGCAGTACTTC
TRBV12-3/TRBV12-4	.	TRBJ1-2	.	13	CASSSGQSDGYTF	TGTGCCAGCAGCTCCGGACAGTCGGATGGCTACACCTTC
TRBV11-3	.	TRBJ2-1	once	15	CASSLAGIQSDEQFF	TGTGCCAGCAGCTTAGCGGGGATACAGAGTGATGAGCAGTTCTTC
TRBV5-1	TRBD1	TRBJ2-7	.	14	CASSEARGQNEQYF	TGCGCCAGCAGCGAGGCCAGGGGGCAGAACGAGCAGTACTTC
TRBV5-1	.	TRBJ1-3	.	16	CASSLGQPSSGNTIYF	TGCGCCAGCAGCTTGGGACAGCCGAGCTCTGGAAACACCATATATTTT
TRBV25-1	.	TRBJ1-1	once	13	CASSATENTEAFF	TGTGCCAGCAGTGCAACAGAAAACACTGAAGCTTTCTTT
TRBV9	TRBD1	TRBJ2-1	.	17	CASSNHRGQDAYNEQFF	TGTGCCAGCAGCAACCACAGGGGCCAGGACGCCTACAATGAGCAGTTCTTC
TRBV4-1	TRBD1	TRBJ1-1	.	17	CASSQIGTGGLNTEAFF	TGCGCCAGCAGCCAGATCGGGACAGGGGGCCTGAACACTGAAGCTTTCTTT
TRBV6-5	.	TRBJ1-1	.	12	CASSHNTAEAFF	TGTGCCAGCAGTCACAATACAGCTGAAGCTTTCTTT
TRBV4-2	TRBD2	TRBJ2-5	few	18	CASSQEGTSGVWEETQYF	TGTGCCAGCAGCCAAGAGGGGACTAGCGGGGTTTGGGAAGAGACCCAGTACTTC
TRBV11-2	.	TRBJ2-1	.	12	CASSYRNNEQFF	TGTGCCAGCAGCTACAGAAACAATGAGCAGTTCTTC
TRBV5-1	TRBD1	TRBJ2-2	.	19	CASSLAGTGYIANTGELFF	TGCGCCAGCAGCTTGGCCGGGACAGGGTACATCGCGAACACCGGGGAGCTGTTTTTT
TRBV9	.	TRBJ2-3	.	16	CASSAVGPGGPDTQYF	TGTGCCAGCAGCGCCGTAGGTCCCGGTGGGCCAGATACGCAGTATTTT
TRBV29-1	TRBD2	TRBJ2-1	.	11	CSVWGGRGQFF	TGCAGCGTCTGGGGGGGACGCGGGCAGTTCTTC
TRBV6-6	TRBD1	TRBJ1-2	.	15	CASSSPNDRVGGYTF	TGTGCCAGCAGCTCCCCTAATGACAGGGTGGGCGGCTACACCTTC
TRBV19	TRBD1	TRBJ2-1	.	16	CASSIDQTRGQDEQFF	TGTGCCAGTAGTATAGATCAGACCAGGGGGCAGGATGAGCAGTTCTTC
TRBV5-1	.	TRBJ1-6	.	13	CASSPTRDSPLHF	TGCGCCAGCAGCCCGACTCGGGATTCACCCCTCCACTTT
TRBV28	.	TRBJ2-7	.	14	CASTLTDDGYEQYF	TGTGCCAGCACCCTCACAGACGACGGCTACGAGCAGTACTTC
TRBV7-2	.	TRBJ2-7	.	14	CASSPGLQSYEQYF	TGTGCCAGCAGCCCGGGACTTCAATCCTACGAGCAGTACTTC
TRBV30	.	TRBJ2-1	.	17	CAWSPRQRAPINNEQFF	TGTGCCTGGAGCCCTAGGCAGCGGGCACCAATTAACAATGAGCAGTTCTTC
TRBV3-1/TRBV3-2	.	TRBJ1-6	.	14	CASSLTTSDFYLHF	TGTGCCAGCAGCCTAACGACGTCGGACTTCTATCTACACTTT
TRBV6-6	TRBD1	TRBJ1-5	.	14	CASIGQGPYQPQHF	TGTGCCAGCATCGGACAGGGGCCATATCAGCCCCAGCATTTT
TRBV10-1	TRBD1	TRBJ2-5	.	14	CASSESTGVETQYF	TGCGCCAGCAGTGAGTCTACAGGGGTAGAGACCCAGTACTTC
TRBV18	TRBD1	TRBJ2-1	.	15	CASSPAGGASNEQFF	TGTGCCAGCTCACCAGCAGGGGGCGCTTCAAATGAGCAGTTCTTC
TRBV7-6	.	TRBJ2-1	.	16	CASSVSDRQGRDEQFF	TGTGCCAGCAGCGTGAGCGATCGGCAGGGGAGGGATGAGCAGTTCTTC
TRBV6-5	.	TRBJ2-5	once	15	CASSWGPGLQETQYF	TGTGCCAGCAGTTGGGGCCCAGGCCTCCAAGAGACCCAGTACTTC
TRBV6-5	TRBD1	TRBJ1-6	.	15	CASGHSGTDNSPLHF	TGTGCCAGTGGGCACTCCGGGACAGACAATTCACCCCTCCACTTT
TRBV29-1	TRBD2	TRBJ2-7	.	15	CSVPTGLAGPNEQYF	TGCAGCGTTCCCACCGGACTAGCGGGACCCAACGAGCAGTACTTC
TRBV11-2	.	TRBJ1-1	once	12	CASSLEGGEAFF	TGTGCCAGCAGCTTAGAAGGCGGGGAAGCTTTCTTT
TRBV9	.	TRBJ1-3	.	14	CASSERPSGNTIYF	TGTGCCAGCAGCGAGAGGCCCTCTGGAAACACCATATATTTT
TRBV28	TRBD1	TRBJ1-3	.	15	CASSSDRVSGNTIYF	TGTGCCAGCAGTTCGGACAGGGTATCTGGAAACACCATATATTTT
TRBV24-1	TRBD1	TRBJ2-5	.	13	CATGTGKQETQYF	TGTGCCACCGGGACAGGGAAGCAAGAGACCCAGTACTTC
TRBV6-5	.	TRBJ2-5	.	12	CASSSERETQYF	TGTGCCAGCAGTTCGGAGAGAGAGACCCAGTACTTC
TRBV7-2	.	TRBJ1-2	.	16	CASSFQLDTLKHGYTF	TGTGCCAGCAGCTTCCAACTGGACACTTTAAAACATGGCTACACCTTC
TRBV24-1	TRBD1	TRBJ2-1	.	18	CATSDLDSPGQGYNEQFF	TGTGCCACCAGTGATTTGGATTCACCGGGACAGGGTTACAATGAGCAGTTCTTC
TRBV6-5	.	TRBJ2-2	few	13	CASIRVGTGELFF	TGTGCCAGCATCAGGGTGGGAACCGGGGAGCTGTTTTTT
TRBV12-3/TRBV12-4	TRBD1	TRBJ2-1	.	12	CASSTDRGKQFF	TGTGCCAGCAGCACCGACAGGGGGAAGCAGTTCTTC
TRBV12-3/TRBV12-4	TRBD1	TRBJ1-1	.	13	CASRKDRWDRAFF	TGTGCCAGCAGAAAGGACAGGTGGGATAGAGCTTTCTTT
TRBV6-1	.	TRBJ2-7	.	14	CASSEAGAYYEQYF	TGTGCCAGCAGTGAAGCGGGGGCCTACTACGAGCAGTACTTC
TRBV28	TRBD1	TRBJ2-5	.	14	CASSNRGAQETQYF	TGTGCCAGCAGTAACAGGGGGGCACAAGAGACCCAGTACTTC
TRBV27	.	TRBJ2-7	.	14	CASSPVRQSYEQYF	TGTGCCAGCAGCCCCGTCCGACAGTCCTACGAGCAGTACTTC
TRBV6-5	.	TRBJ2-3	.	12	CASSPRQDTQYF	TGTGCCAGCAGTCCCAGGCAAGATACGCAGTATTTT